What follows are 4 T cell receptor beta chains derived from one specimen sequenced in a study of T cell responses to AZD1222 COVID-19 vaccine. Method: immunoSEQ multiplex PCR; TCRdb's copy keeps in-frame clones and lacks some. The table includes 85,000 or so clones, roughly 86% detected once. The sequencing here drew on peripheral blood, taken 28 days after the second AZD1222 dose. The receptors stem from an adult who received the AZD1222 COVID-19 vaccine.

V is TRBV3-1 (or the pseudogene TRBV3-2) and J is TRBJ1-2; D is perhaps TRBD1 (5 bases). In germline, CDR1 is LGHDT, CDR2 YNNKEL (reference sequence). Trimming removed 4 bases from V and 4 bases from J, with 19 bases in between. The CDR3 sequence is 16 residues long. The CDR3 protein is CASSPPFTSRVYGYTF. The CDR3 nucleotides are TGTGCCAGCAGCCCGCCCTTTACCTCCAGGGTCTATGGCTACACCTTC.

The rearrangement links TRBV7-2 to TRBJ2-1, with a possible D match to TRBD2 (5 bases). The V gene's germline CDR1 is SGHTA and CDR2 FQGNSA. V was trimmed by 7 bases and J by 10 bases, leaving 20 bases between them. This CDR3 contains 14 residues. The CDR3 protein is CASTPRGLAAEQFF. The CDR3 DNA sequence: TGTGCCAGCACCCCACGGGGTCTGGCAGCCGAGCAGTTCTTC.

J is TRBJ2-3 and V is TRBV11-2; tentative D call: TRBD2 (6 bases). Germline CDR1 is SGHAT and CDR2 is FQNNGV. Trimming took off 5 bases at V and 4 bases at J, with 19 bases between the two ends. CDR3 length: 16 amino acids. This CDR3 is CASSRRVASTPDTQYF. Here the CDR3 DNA reads TGTGCCAGCAGCCGGAGGGTGGCTTCGACCCCAGATACGCAGTATTTT. Full variable domain (missing parts from reference TRBV11-2 and TRBJ2-3): EAGVAQSPRYKIIEKRQSVAFWCNPISGHATLYWYQQILGQGPKLLIQFQNNGVVDDSQLPKDRFSAERLKGVDSTLKIQPAKLEDSAVYLCASSRRVASTPDTQYFGPGTRLTVL.

V and J are TRBV29-1 and TRBJ1-2; D gene ambiguous. The CDR3 sequence is 10 residues long. Trimming took off 2 bases at V and 6 bases at J, with 4 bases between the two ends. The germline V gene encodes CDR1 SQVTM and CDR2 ANQGSEA. CDR3 DNA: TGCAGCGTTGAACGTGATGGCTACACCTTC. It is translated as CSVERDGYTF.